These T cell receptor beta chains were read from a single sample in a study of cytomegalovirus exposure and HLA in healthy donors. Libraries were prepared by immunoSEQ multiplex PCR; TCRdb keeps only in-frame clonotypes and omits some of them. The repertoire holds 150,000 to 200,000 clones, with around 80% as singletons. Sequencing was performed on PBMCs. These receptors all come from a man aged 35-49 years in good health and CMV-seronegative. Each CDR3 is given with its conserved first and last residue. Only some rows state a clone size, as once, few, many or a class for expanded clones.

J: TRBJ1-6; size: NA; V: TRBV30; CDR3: CAWSAIRGRNSPLHF
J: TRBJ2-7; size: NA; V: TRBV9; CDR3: CASSKLAGREQYF
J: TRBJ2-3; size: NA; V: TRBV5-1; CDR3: CASSLAGPDTQYF
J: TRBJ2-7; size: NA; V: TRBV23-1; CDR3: CASSQSPAENYYEQYF
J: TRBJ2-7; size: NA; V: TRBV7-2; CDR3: CASSLGLHSYEQYF
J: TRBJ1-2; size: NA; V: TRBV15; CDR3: CATSSGQARHYGYTF
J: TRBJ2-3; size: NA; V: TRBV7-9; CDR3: CASSPGAKGTDTQYF
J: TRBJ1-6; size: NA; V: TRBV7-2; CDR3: CASSLEGRGDSPLHF
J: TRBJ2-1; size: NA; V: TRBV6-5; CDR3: CASSYAAGDLNEQFF
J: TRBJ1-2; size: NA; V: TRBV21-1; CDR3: CASTQRHKEIYGYTF
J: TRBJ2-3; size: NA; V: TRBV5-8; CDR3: CASSHHRGWTDTQYF
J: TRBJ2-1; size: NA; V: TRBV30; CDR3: CAWSPQGLGEQFF
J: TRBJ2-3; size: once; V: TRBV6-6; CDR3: CASAIRTSGRDTQYF
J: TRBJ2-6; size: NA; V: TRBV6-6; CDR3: CASSYSRSGANVLTF
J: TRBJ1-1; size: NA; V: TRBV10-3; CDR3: CAISGQLNTEAFF
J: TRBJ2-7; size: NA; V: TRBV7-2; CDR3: CASSLSYYEQYF
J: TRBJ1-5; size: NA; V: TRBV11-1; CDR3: CATPIVRGADQPQHF
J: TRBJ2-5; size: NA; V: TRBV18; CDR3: CASSHKALTSGDETQYF
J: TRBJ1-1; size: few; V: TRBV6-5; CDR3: CASSFRDRGLYTEAFF
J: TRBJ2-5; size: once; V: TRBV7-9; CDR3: CASSLGKGGFGQETQYF
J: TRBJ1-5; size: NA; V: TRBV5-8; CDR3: CASSLRGGSPPNSNQPQHF
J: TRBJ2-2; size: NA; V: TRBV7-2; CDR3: CASSLSPSGGSGELFF
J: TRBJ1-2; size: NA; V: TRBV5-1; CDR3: CASSFLRQGEVGYTF
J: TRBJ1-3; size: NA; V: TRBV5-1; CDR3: CASSNGTAGNTIYF
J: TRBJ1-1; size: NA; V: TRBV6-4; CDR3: CASSDSPAIDGGAEAFF
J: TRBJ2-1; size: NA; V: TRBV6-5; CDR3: CASSYAASGSNEQFF
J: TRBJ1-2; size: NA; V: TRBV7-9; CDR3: CASSLGTANYGYTF